The present T cell receptor beta chain was sequenced within a study of cytomegalovirus exposure and HLA in healthy donors. Findings and caveats of the study: In a later analysis, DRB1 alleles had the most associated TCRs; HLA-C alleles the fewest.

The CDR3 runs 15 residues. J lost 1 base, V lost 5 bases, and 8 bases had no gene match. Germline CDR1 reads LNHDA; CDR2 reads SQIVND (reference sequence). The PCR had 60 Vbeta and 13 Jbeta primers. Under the authors' procedure: Roughly 9.9 million shared chains were among the 65 million to 85 million unique TCR beta chains that a later analysis counted. Profiled with immunoSEQ multiplex PCR; TCRdb holds only in-frame clones, not every one. V, J and clone size are those of that table, while D and trimming were read from the DNA. This table holds 200,000 or so clones, over 80% found once. A remark on this clone: The target antigen is unknown.

The V and J genes are TRBV19 and TRBJ2-7; the match to TRBD1 covers 7 bases. The source of this sequence is a boy between 2 and 15 years old in good health and CMV-seronegative. Specimen: PBMCs. DNA of the CDR3: TGTGCCAGTAGTGCCGCCGGGACAGAGTCCTACGAGCAGTACTTC. It specifies CASSAAGTESYEQYF.